The T cell receptor beta chain under discussion was sequenced for a study of T-cell memory formation after mild COVID-19 (dated by TCRdb to the early 2020s). General notes on the study: TCR sequence clusters from the two donors were largely donor specific. T-cell clones expanding and contracting after mild COVID-19 in a couple of donors were tracked by longitudinal TCRalpha and TCRbeta repertoire sequencing. The cohort comprised two young, previously healthy adult volunteers, one female and one male. The research as a whole found: The study covered only two mild cases, and larger cohorts including severe cases with pre-infection samples were considered necessary. The detection of some responding clones in pre-infection memory suggests that pre-existing cross-reactive memory T cells joined the SARS-CoV-2 response. Balanced CD4/CD8 phenotypes were observed for clones contracting from day 15 to 85, whereas a bias towards CD4+ was observed for a second wave of clones expanding from day 15 to 37. Contracting CD4+ clones turned up mainly in the CM and EM memory subsets, whereas EMRA was where CD8+ clones were enriched. Whether the second-wave clones peaking on day 37 were SARS-CoV-2 specific was not confirmed.

PBMCs were isolated by Ficoll-Paque density gradient centrifugation. This clonotype was detected ten times or more. Its binding antigen is unknown. No much larger clonotype is one base removed from it; base qualities were not supplied. The listed sequencing device is Illumina NovaSeq 6000. TCRalpha and TCRbeta cDNA libraries were constructed by 5'RACE with constant-segment primers, with sample barcodes and unique molecular identifiers being introduced. RNA was extracted from every sample with Trizol reagent. Library amplification was performed in two PCR steps, and a second sample barcode and Illumina TruSeq adapters were introduced in the second step. Sequencing of the libraries was done on an Illumina NovaSeq, producing 2 x 150 bp paired-end reads. Concerning the study's data processing: With migec v1.2.7, reads were demultiplexed and then collapsed into UMI-guided consensus sequences. With mixcr v2.1.11, UMI consensuses were aligned to TRA and TRB V and J templates and assembled into clonotypes. Expanded or contracted clonotypes were those called significant by both edgeR and NoisET, with noise models trained on biological replicates. edgeR calls used a false discovery rate-adjusted p below 0.01 and a log2 fold-change threshold of 1. As an exploratory analysis of dynamics, max-normalized trajectories of the 1000 most abundant clonotypes were examined by PCA with hierarchical clustering. Separately sequenced CD4+ and CD8+ repertoires were used to assign the CD4 or CD8 phenotype of responding clones. TCRdb cleaned the public reads at Q25 with fastp, built clones with MiXCR and kept in-frame beta chains. Entries that share a CDR3 protein sequence are merged under the most common genes and DNA. The V and J calls shown here were made by TCRdb, not taken from the authors' results. In all, the sample holds some 100,000 distinct CDR3 sequences, and 8.5% to 14% of those were seen once. The top ten clones comprise more than 35% of the sample.

CDR1 and CDR2 were assigned from the germline V gene as SGHTA and FQGNSA. The junction carries 15 bases between V and J, which are trimmed by 7 bases and 6 bases respectively. The CDR3 starts with the cysteine, ends with the phenylalanine, and has 13 residues. The DNA shown is the 39-base CDR3, in frame from base 1. This chain is built from TRBV7-2 and TRBJ1-2; no D segment can be confidently identified. The sequence came from a young man who had mild COVID-19 (a few samples of this study predate the infection). The sample titles of this study are shuffled in the database, so cell type and time point are left out; the donor was told from shared clones. Sequencing was done on a sample of PBMCs or a T cell subset sorted from them (not recorded which). The CDR3 loop reads CASNVAGRDGYTF. In nucleotide form, the sequence is TGTGCCAGCAACGTGGCGGGGAGAGATGGCTACACCTTC.